The 29 T cell receptor beta chains listed next were all sequenced from one sample in a study of molecular identifiers for immune sequencing clone quantification. TCRdb processed the PCR reads anew with MiXCR; each CDR3 protein has one entry. The table includes roughly 65,000 distinct CDR3 sequences, around 17% detected once. The sample consisted of naive CD8+ T cells from blood, with Jurkat cell RNA spiked in. Subset indicated: FACS-sorted CD8+CD4-CCR7+CD45RA+ naive T cells. The receptors were sampled from a human donor in good health. Some libraries in this study had Jurkat cell RNA spiked in.

This clonotype has a count of ten or more. CDR3 DNA: TGTGCCAGCAGTGAACGGTTCTACGAGCAGTACTTC. As protein: CASSERFYEQYF. This sequence joins TRBV6-1 and TRBJ2-7, with D uncertain. In germline, CDR1 is MNHNS, CDR2 SASEGT. V lost 2 bases, J lost 3 bases, and 5 bases lay in between. This CDR3 comprises 12 residues.

The V call is TRBV4-1, the J call TRBJ2-7, with D perhaps TRBD2 (6 bases). The V gene's germline CDR1 is MGHRA and CDR2 YSYEKL. This CDR3 is 15 amino acids long. V was cut by 2 bases and J by 0 bases, with 11 bases left in between. The DNA of the CDR3 is TGCGCCAGCAGCCAATTTAGCGGAATCTCCTACGAGCAGTACTTC. Its translation is CASSQFSGISYEQYF.

This clonotype was counted at least ten times. This sequence joins TRBV4-2 and TRBJ2-5, with D unclear. The V and J ends lost 0 bases and 2 bases respectively, with 7 bases between them. Germline assignment: CDR1 LGHNA and CDR2 YNFKEQ. The CDR3 extends over 14 amino acids. In nucleotides, the CDR3 is TGTGCCAGCAGCCAAGATGTAGGACAAGAGACCCAGTACTTC. Protein sequence: CASSQDVGQETQYF.

This clonotype came up a few times. As DNA, the CDR3 is TGTGCCTGGAGTGTATTCAGCTCCTACGAGCAGTACTTC. This translates into CAWSVFSSYEQYF. The chain has TRBV30 and TRBJ2-7; no firm D call. This CDR3 comprises 13 residues. The V end was cut by 0 bases, the J end by 0 bases, with 6 bases between. CDR1 and CDR2 (germline): GTSNPN, SVGIG (reference sequence).

As regards this clonotype: One junction end disagrees with the germline gene, perhaps due to a read error. The chain couples TRBV6-6 to TRBJ1-1, with D tentatively TRBD1 (5 bases). This CDR3 region has 14 residues. Germline loops: CDR1 MNHNY, CDR2 SVGAGI (reference sequence). The CDR3 sequence is CASSYSPDGTDASF. In DNA, the CDR3 is TGTGCCAGCAGTTACTCTCCAGACGGGACTGACGCTTCCTTT.

This clonotype was found many times. This chain connects TRBV30 to TRBJ2-7; 8 bases are shared with TRBD2. This CDR3 region has 13 residues. V lost 0 bases, J lost 3 bases, and 1 base stayed unmatched. CDR1 and CDR2 from the germline V gene are GTSNPN and SVGIG (reference sequence). Written as DNA, the CDR3 is TGTGCCTGGAGTGTGAGCGGGGGCTACGAGCAGTACTTC. Translating it yields CAWSVSGGYEQYF.

This clonotype was recorded at least ten times. The gene calls are TRBV4-1 and TRBJ2-7; D gene ambiguous. Trimming pared 4 bases from V and 3 bases from J, leaving 19 bases between. Germline CDR1 MGHRA, CDR2 YSYEKL. This CDR3 comprises 16 residues. The CDR3 sequence: CASSPLVNTARYEQYF. CDR3 DNA sequence: TGCGCCAGCAGCCCTTTGGTGAATACGGCGCGCTACGAGCAGTACTTC.

This clonotype was counted between two and nine times. The rearrangement joins TRBV12-3 or TRBV12-4 to TRBJ2-7, with unresolved D. This CDR3 is 12 amino acids long. Trimming pared 2 bases from V and 4 bases from J, leaving 6 bases between. The CDR3 loop is CASSLSVYEQYF. The CDR3 region has the DNA TGTGCCAGCAGTTTATCGGTTTACGAGCAGTACTTC.

This clonotype occurred many times. The CDR3 region has the DNA TGTGCCAGCAGCTTAGCGGCGGACGGACCCTACGAGCAGTACTTC. This sequence encodes CASSLAADGPYEQYF. V gene TRBV7-6 combines with J gene TRBJ2-7; D is undetermined. This CDR3 spans 15 amino acids. The germline gives CDR1 SGHVS, CDR2 FNYEAQ. The germline V and J ends were trimmed by 0 bases and 2 bases, with 11 bases remaining between them.

This clonotype was seen at least ten times. The chain is built from TRBV7-8 and TRBJ2-1; a possible D gene is TRBD2 (6 bases). Per germline, CDR1 SGHVS and CDR2 FQNEAQ. The CDR3 length is 13 residues. V lost 5 bases to trimming and J lost 9 bases, with 14 bases between them. The CDR3 DNA sequence: TGTGCCAGCAGCCCAGTTGGGGGAGGTGAGCAGTTCTTC. It encodes CASSPVGGGEQFF. Combining the CDR3 with reference TRBV7-8 and TRBJ2-1 gives the whole variable domain GAGVSQSPRYKVAKRGQDVALRCDPISGHVSLFWYQQALGQGPEFLTYFQNEAQLDKSGLPSDRFFAERPEGSVSTLKIQRTQQEDSAVYLCASSPVGGGEQFFGPGTRLTVL.

The CDR3 loop is CASSGGETQYF. Written as DNA, the CDR3 is TGTGCCAGCAGCGGGGGAGAGACCCAGTACTTC. The chain recombines TRBV28 with TRBJ2-5; maybe TRBD2 (6 bases). The CDR3 consists of 11 residues. V shed 6 bases and J shed 4 bases, with 6 bases lying between them. The germline V gene has CDR1 MDHEN and CDR2 SYDVKM.

This clonotype was observed many times. The genes are TRBV7-9 and TRBJ2-7; D gene unclear. Trimming removed 4 bases at V and 3 bases at J, with 10 bases between. The germline CDR1 and CDR2 sequences are SEHNR and FQNEAQ (reference sequence). This CDR3 is 13 amino acids long. The CDR3 DNA reads as TGTGCCAGCAGCTCCCTGGACCTCTACGAGCAGTACTTC. Translated, it gives CASSSLDLYEQYF.

This clonotype was observed at least ten times. The chain combines TRBV28 with TRBJ2-7; D assignment may be TRBD1 or TRBD2 (5 bases each). The CDR3 spans 16 residues. The germline CDR1 and CDR2 sequences are MDHEN and SYDVKM. V was shortened by 3 bases and J by 5 bases, with 20 bases between the two germline ends. DNA of the CDR3: TGTGCCAGCAGTTTCGTGCCAGGGACCCTCCGGGACGAGCAGTACTTC. Amino acids: CASSFVPGTLRDEQYF. Using reference TRBV28 and TRBJ2-7 for the parts outside the CDR3, the full variable domain is DVKVTQSSRYLVKRTGEKVFLECVQDMDHENMFWYRQDPGLGLRLIYFSYDVKMKEKGDIPEGYSVSREKKERFSLILESASTNQTSMYLCASSFVPGTLRDEQYFGPGTRLTVT.

Ten or more counts support this clonotype. This chain uses TRBV28 with TRBJ2-1; D may be TRBD2 (5 bases). V lost 3 bases to trimming and J lost 1 base, with 19 bases between them. There are 18 residues in the CDR3. CDR1 MDHEN and CDR2 SYDVKM come from the germline V gene. In nucleotides, the CDR3 is TGTGCCAGCAGTTTCCCCACGACTGAAGACTATTCCTACAATGAGCAGTTCTTC. Translated, it gives CASSFPTTEDYSYNEQFF.

This clonotype showed up many times. The V and J genes are TRBV12-3 or TRBV12-4 and TRBJ2-3, with D tentatively TRBD1 (5 bases). This CDR3 is built from 12 residues. Trimming took 8 bases from V and 4 from J, leaving 10 bases between them. CDR3 residues: CASAWGADTQYF. Here the CDR3 DNA reads TGTGCCAGCGCGTGGGGCGCAGATACGCAGTATTTT.

The gene calls are TRBV5-3 and TRBJ1-6, with TRBD1 matching 8 bases. Being an ORF, TRBV5-3 has a function that is uncertain. V lost 8 bases to trimming and J lost 15 bases; unmatched junction nucleotides: 19. CDR3 length equals 15 residues. The CDR3 is CASSSGTGDGRGLHF. CDR3 nucleotides: TGTGCCAGCAGTTCCGGGACAGGAGACGGTCGGGGCCTCCACTTT.

For this clonotype: A much bigger clone sits one base away, suggesting this may be a read error. This rearrangement joins TRBV9 to TRBJ2-2; D uncertain. Germline CDR1 reads SGDLS; CDR2 reads YYNGEE. The CDR3 consists of 15 residues. The CDR3 nucleotides read TGTGCCAACAGCGTAGATGGCGGCGTCACCGGGGAGCTGTTTTTT. Protein sequence: CANSVDGGVTGELFF.

This clonotype turned up a few times. The V call is TRBV19, the J call TRBJ2-7, with D tentatively TRBD2 (5 bases). This CDR3 region has 14 residues. V lost 3 bases to trimming and J lost 3 bases, with 12 bases between them. CDR1 and CDR2 (germline): LNHDA, SQIVND (reference sequence). As DNA, the CDR3 is TGTGCCAGTAGTATTGGTGGGAGAGGCTACGAGCAGTACTTC. Translation gives CASSIGGRGYEQYF.

Many counts were recorded for this clonotype. This sequence joins TRBV4-1 and TRBJ2-1, with D uncertain. The CDR3 totals 14 residues. Germline CDR1 is MGHRA and CDR2 is YSYEKL. Trimming cost V 2 bases and J 8 bases, with 13 bases left between them. The CDR3 sequence: CASSQQYFPDEQFF. Here the CDR3 DNA reads TGCGCCAGCAGCCAACAATATTTCCCCGATGAGCAGTTCTTC.

For this clonotype: A much larger clone differs by one base, so this may be a read error. The genes are TRBV19 and TRBJ1-1; 9 bases agree with TRBD1. The V gene's germline CDR1 is LNHDA and CDR2 SQIVND (reference sequence). The CDR3 length is 16 residues. CDR3: CASGISPRQGDTEAFF. For the CDR3, the DNA is TGTGCCAGTGGTATTAGCCCCCGACAGGGGGACACTGAAGCTTTCTTT.

In the case of this clonotype: A read error may explain this, as a much larger clone is one base away. This chain connects TRBV27 to TRBJ2-5, with a weak D call TRBD2 (5 bases). This CDR3 comprises 12 residues. In germline, CDR1 is MNHEY, CDR2 SMNVEV (reference sequence). The V and J ends lost 11 bases and 5 bases respectively, with 15 bases between them. In DNA form, the CDR3 reads TGTGCCGGTGGACTGGGCCTGGAGACCCAGTACTTC. Its protein product is CAGGLGLETQYF.

This clonotype was detected ten times or more. The rearrangement uses TRBV27 and TRBJ2-5; maybe TRBD2 (5 bases). The CDR3 contains 12 residues. With 9 bases removed from V and 5 bases from J, the gap between germline ends came to 13 bases. Germline values: CDR1 MNHEY, CDR2 SMNVEV (reference sequence). The CDR3 nucleotides are TGTGCCAGTGGACTGGGCCTGGAGACCCAGTACTTC. It encodes CASGLGLETQYF.

This clonotype was counted ten times or more. The CDR3 coding sequence is TGTGCCAGCAGCCCGCTGTCTAGTAGTGGGAACACTGAAGCTTTCTTT. As protein: CASSPLSSSGNTEAFF. The rearrangement links TRBV3-1 to TRBJ1-1, with unresolved D. The CDR3 spans 16 residues. V was clipped by 4 bases and J by 1 base, with 16 bases between them. Germline V gives CDR1 LGHDT, CDR2 YNNKEL (reference sequence).

CDR3 coding DNA: TGTGCCAGCAGCGCTAGGACTAGCCTCAATGAGCAGTTCTTC. Its translation: CASSARTSLNEQFF. The V call is TRBV11-3, the J call TRBJ2-1, with 8 bases aligning to TRBD2. CDR3 size: 14 residues. With V trimmed by 5 bases and J by 6 bases, 6 bases remained unmatched. Germline assignment: CDR1 SGHNT and CDR2 YENEEA.

There are a few counts of this clonotype. With a much larger clone just one base away, this may be a read error. The chain is built from TRBV29-1 and TRBJ1-2; D is unresolved. Looked up from germline, CDR1 is SQVTM and CDR2 is ANQGSEA. The length of the CDR3 is 12 residues. Here the CDR3 DNA reads TGCAGCGCCAATCGGGCCCCCGACGGCTACTCCTTC. Protein product: CSANRAPDGYSF.

This clonotype was observed many times. This sequence joins TRBV2 and TRBJ2-3; 12 bases line up with TRBD2. The CDR3 has 14 amino acids. V trimming: 7 bases; J trimming: 4 bases; junction bases outside the gene matches: 3. Germline CDR1 is SNHLY and CDR2 is FYNNEI. The CDR3 nucleotides are TGTGCCAGCAAGACTAGCGGGGGTTCAGATACGCAGTATTTT. Amino acid sequence: CASKTSGGSDTQYF.

The gene calls are TRBV28 and TRBJ2-7; possibly TRBD2 for D (6 bases). Germline CDR1 MDHEN, CDR2 SYDVKM. The V end lost 10 bases, the J end lost 1 base, and 11 bases lay between the germline ends. The CDR3 extends over 12 amino acids. CDR3 sequence (DNA): TGTGCCATCTCCGGGAGTTCCTACGAGCAGTACTTC. Translated: CAISGSSYEQYF.

The table lists this clonotype with many counts. The rearrangement links TRBV10-3 to TRBJ2-7; D possibly corresponds to TRBD1 (6 bases). Deletions cut 3 bases from V and 1 base from J, with 16 bases between. Germline V gene lookup returns CDR1 ENHRY and CDR2 SYGVKD. The CDR3 covers 16 residues. The chain's CDR3 is CAISDDPPGQSYEQYF. In DNA, the CDR3 is TGTGCCATCAGTGACGACCCCCCGGGACAATCCTACGAGCAGTACTTC.

Note on this clonotype: At one end the junction does not follow the germline gene, possibly because of a read error. J is TRBJ1-1 and V is TRBV19; D is uncertain. The CDR3 is 15 amino acids. Germline CDR1 LNHDA, CDR2 SQIVND (reference sequence). The CDR3 coding sequence is TGTGCCAGTAGTCCTTATGCAGTTTTCGACACTAAAGCTTTCTTT. This encodes CASSPYAVFDTKAFF. Drawing the rest from reference TRBV19 and TRBJ1-1, the complete variable domain is DGGITQSPKYLFRKEGQNVTLSCEQNLNHDAMYWYRQDPGQGLRLIYYSQIVNDFQKGDIAEGYSVSREKKESFPLTVTSAQKNPTAFYLCASSPYAVFDTKAFFGQGTRLTVV.